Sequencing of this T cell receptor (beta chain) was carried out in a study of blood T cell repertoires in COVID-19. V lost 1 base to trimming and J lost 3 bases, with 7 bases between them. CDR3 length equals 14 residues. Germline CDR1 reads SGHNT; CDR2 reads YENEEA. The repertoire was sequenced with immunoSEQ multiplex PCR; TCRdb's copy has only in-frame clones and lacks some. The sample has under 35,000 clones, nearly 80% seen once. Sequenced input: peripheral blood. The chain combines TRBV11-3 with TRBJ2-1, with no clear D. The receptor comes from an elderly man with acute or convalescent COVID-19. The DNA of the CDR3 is TGTGCCAGCAGCTTAGGTGGCAGCTACAATGAGCAGTTCTTC. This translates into CASSLGGSYNEQFF.